These 24 T cell receptor beta chains came from one sample sequenced in a study of Graves' ophthalmopathy and Graves' hyperthyroidism. Amplification of the TCR beta CDR3 regions used RNA transcripts (as template). First-round RT-PCR used HTBI primers; second-round multiplex PCR followed. TCRdb processed the multiplex PCR reads anew with MiXCR; each CDR3 protein has one entry. The sample has approximately 700,000 distinct CDR3 sequences; roughly two fifths are singletons. Source material: peripheral blood. The receptor source for this set is an adult man with Graves' ophthalmopathy.

The chain employs TRBV27 and TRBJ2-7; D might be TRBD1 (6 bases). Germline CDR1 reads MNHEY; CDR2 reads SMNVEV (reference sequence). The ends were cut back, 5 bases at V and 1 base at J, with 15 bases in the middle. The CDR3 is 15 amino acids. The CDR3 coding sequence is TGTGCCAGCAGTGCGTCCGGGACACAGTCCTACGAGCAGTACTTC. This gives the protein CASSASGTQSYEQYF.

This sequence joins TRBV7-9 and TRBJ2-7; the D gene is possibly TRBD1 (5 bases). V lost 5 bases to trimming and J lost 4 bases, with 15 bases between them. CDR3 length equals 14 residues. Germline V gives CDR1 SEHNR, CDR2 FQNEAQ (reference sequence). CDR3 amino acids: CASSQELTGYEQYF. The CDR3 nucleotides are TGTGCCAGCAGCCAAGAACTTACAGGATACGAGCAGTACTTC. Supplemented by reference TRBV7-9 and TRBJ2-7, the full variable domain reads DTGVSQNPRHKITKRGQNVTFRCDPISEHNRLYWYRQTLGQGPEFLTYFQNEAQLEKSRLLSDRFSAERPKGSFSTLEIQRTEQGDSAMYLCASSQELTGYEQYFGPGTRLTVT.

This clonotype showed up just a few times. The chain has TRBV18 and TRBJ2-5; no clear D. The V end lost 3 bases, the J end lost 7 bases, and 15 bases lay between the germline ends. CDR1 is KGHSH and CDR2 is LQKENI in the germline V gene. The CDR3 is 14 residues long. CDR3 DNA sequence: TGTGCCAGCTCACCTTCGGCCACCTCCGGGACCCAGTACTTC. Encoded protein: CASSPSATSGTQYF.

This clonotype was seen only a few times. The chain recombines TRBV12-3 or TRBV12-4 with TRBJ1-5; D unresolved. V lost 6 bases, J lost 4 bases, and 19 bases lay in between. The CDR3 is made up of 16 amino acids. The CDR3 bases are TGTGCCAGCAGCAAGGTTTCGGGGAGTCGAAATCAGCCCCAGCATTTT. This gives the protein CASSKVSGSRNQPQHF.

The chain couples TRBV6-6 to TRBJ2-5, with a weak D call TRBD1 (6 bases). The germline CDR1 and CDR2 sequences are MNHNY and SVGAGI (reference sequence). This CDR3 spans 13 amino acids. The V and J ends lost 5 bases and 5 bases respectively, with 12 bases between them. CDR3 nucleotide sequence: TGTGCCAGCAGTCGTGCCAGGGGTGAGACCCAGTACTTC. Protein product: CASSRARGETQYF.

The chain recombines TRBV15 with TRBJ2-5, with no clear D. The germline CDR1 and CDR2 sequences are LNHNV and YYDKDF (reference sequence). Trimming stripped 2 bases from V and 0 bases from J, with 10 bases between. The CDR3 has 15 amino acids. CDR3 bases: TGTGCCACCAGCAGAAACCGCAAGTACCAAGAGACCCAGTACTTC. Translation: CATSRNRKYQETQYF. Full variable domain (outside the CDR3, taken from reference TRBV15 and TRBJ2-5): DAMVIQNPRYQVTQFGKPVTLSCSQTLNHNVMYWYQQKSSQAPKLLFHYYDKDFNNEADTPDNFQSRRPNTSFCFLDIRSPGLGDTAMYLCATSRNRKYQETQYFGPGTRLLVL.

Points on this clonotype: The junction shows a germline mismatch at one end, possibly a read error. V and J are TRBV2 and TRBJ1-2, with D uncertain. The CDR3 has 13 amino acids. The V gene's germline CDR1 is SNHLY and CDR2 FYNNEI. CDR3 bases: TGTGCCAGCAGTGAATGGGATCGCTATGGCCACACCTTC. Amino acid sequence: CASSEWDRYGHTF.

This clonotype was observed a handful of times. This chain uses TRBV12-3 or TRBV12-4 with TRBJ2-2; no reliable D call. V was cut by 5 bases and J by 6 bases, with 10 bases left in between. The CDR3 contains 13 residues. CDR3 protein: CASSPNRAGELFF. DNA for the CDR3: TGTGCCAGCAGTCCTAATCGGGCCGGGGAGCTGTTTTTT.

This clonotype turned up a few times. The chain links TRBV6-6 to TRBJ1-1; TRBD1 agrees at 10 bases. This CDR3 region has 16 residues. CDR1 and CDR2 from the germline V gene are MNHNY and SVGAGI (reference sequence). J gave up 1 base and V 6 bases, and 8 bases lay outside the gene matches. The CDR3 is CASRPRTGGGNTEAFF. DNA for the CDR3: TGTGCCAGCAGACCGCGGACAGGGGGAGGGAACACTGAAGCTTTCTTT.

This clonotype was found many times. The rearrangement links TRBV11-1 to TRBJ2-7, with 9 bases lining up with TRBD1. This CDR3 has 15 amino acids. Germline V lookup: CDR1 SGHAT, CDR2 FQDESV (reference sequence). V was clipped by 1 base and J by 1 base; unmatched bases: 2. CDR3 in DNA: TGTGCCAGCAGCTTAGGGGGACAGGGTTCCTACGAGCAGTACTTC. Encoded protein: CASSLGGQGSYEQYF.

The CDR3 spells CASVPGLNYEQYF. In DNA, the CDR3 is TGTGCCAGCGTGCCGGGACTAAACTACGAGCAGTACTTC. The chain uses TRBV6-1 and TRBJ2-7; 7 positions agree with TRBD2. Germline CDR1 and CDR2: MNHNS and SASEGT. This CDR3 contains 13 residues. With V trimmed by 8 bases and J by 3 bases, 7 bases remained unmatched.

The J gene is TRBJ2-6, the V gene TRBV6-2 or TRBV6-3; 9 bases map to TRBD1. There are 18 residues in the CDR3. V dropped 6 bases and J dropped 3; count of bases not matched to a gene: 12. Germline CDR1 and CDR2: MNHEY and SVGEGT. CDR3 in amino acids: CASSLGTGISFGANVLTF. CDR3 DNA sequence: TGTGCCAGCAGCCTAGGGACAGGGATTTCCTTTGGGGCCAACGTCCTGACTTTC.

This rearrangement joins TRBV29-1 to TRBJ1-1, with 8 bases matching TRBD1. V shed 2 bases and J 4 bases; nucleotides not matched to a gene: 6. Germline CDR1 and CDR2: SQVTM and ANQGSEA. The CDR3 is 14 amino acids. DNA for the CDR3: TGCAGCGTTGAACTGTACAGGGGGGTCACTGAAGCTTTCTTT. It encodes CSVELYRGVTEAFF. The full variable domain, in which reference TRBV29-1 and TRBJ1-1 provide the parts outside the CDR3, is SAVISQKPSRDICQRGTSLTIQCQVDSQVTMMFWYRQQPGQSLTLIATANQGSEATYESGFVIDKFPISRPNLTFSTLTVSNMSPEDSSIYLCSVELYRGVTEAFFGQGTRLTVV.

V is TRBV7-9 and J is TRBJ2-7; 8 positions match TRBD1. Germline V gene lookup returns CDR1 SEHNR and CDR2 FQNEAQ (reference sequence). With V trimmed by 5 bases and J by 3 bases, 9 bases remained unmatched. This CDR3 is 15 amino acids long. The DNA of the CDR3 is TGTGCCAGCAGCGACCAGAAGGGACAGGACTACGAGCAGTACTTC. The encoded protein is CASSDQKGQDYEQYF.

In regard to this clonotype: A much larger clone is a single base away; this may be a read error. The chain combines TRBV29-1 with TRBJ2-2; the D gene is possibly TRBD2 (6 bases). The CDR3 totals 14 residues. V dropped 1 base and J dropped 5 bases, with 11 bases sitting between them. Germline CDR1 and CDR2: SQVTM and ANQGSEA. The CDR3 DNA follows: TGCAGCGTTGAAGGTCGTGGGAGGACCGGGGAGCTGTTTTTT. This translates into CSVEGRGRTGELFF.

This clonotype was observed at least ten times. One junction end disagrees with the germline gene, perhaps due to a read error. The V call is TRBV7-7, the J call TRBJ2-7; D not certain. The CDR3 is made up of 13 amino acids. Germline-derived CDR1 and CDR2 are SSHAT and FNYEAQ (reference sequence). DNA for the CDR3: TGTGCTAGCAGCTTAAGTCCCGTCCACGAGCAGTACTTC. It specifies CASSLSPVHEQYF.

This clonotype turned up a few times. The chain links TRBV11-2 to TRBJ1-4; possibly TRBD1 for D (6 bases). The CDR3 covers 13 residues. Deletions cut 1 base from V and 12 bases from J, with 12 bases between. Germline V CDR1 and CDR2: SGHAT, FQNNGV. Here the CDR3 DNA reads TGTGCCAGCAGCTTAGCCCAATCAGGGGAACTGTTTTTT. Translated, it gives CASSLAQSGELFF.

This clonotype has at least ten counts. The CDR3 nucleotides are TGTGCCAGCAGCATAGAACAGGGTTGGGTTAACTATGGCTACACCTTC. Translated, it gives CASSIEQGWVNYGYTF. The chain couples TRBV7-2 to TRBJ1-2; the D gene is possibly TRBD1 (6 bases). Germline-derived CDR1 and CDR2 are SGHTA and FQGNSA. This CDR3 has 16 residues. Deletions cut 5 bases from V and 1 base from J, with 17 bases between.

Notes on this clonotype: A read error is likely, as this CDR3 ends without the conserved phenylalanine or tryptophan. The rearrangement joins TRBV5-1 to TRBJ2-5; TRBD2 matches at 10 bases. After removal of 1 base from V and 2 bases from J, the junction contained 2 bases not matched to a gene. The CDR3 is made up of 15 amino acids. The germline V gene has CDR1 SGHRS and CDR2 YFSETQ. The CDR3 nucleotides are TGCGCCAGCAGCTTGCAGACTAGCGGGCAAGAGACCCAGTACGTC. It yields the protein CASSLQTSGQETQYV.

The chain recombines TRBV20-1 with TRBJ2-7; D is tentatively TRBD1 or TRBD2 (5 bases each). Trimming shortened V by 0 bases and J by 0 bases, and 12 bases separated the two germline ends. CDR1 DFQATT and CDR2 SNEGSKA come from the germline V gene (reference sequence). The length of the CDR3 is 15 residues. The CDR3 coding sequence is TGCAGTGCTAGAGACGGGACGGATAGCTCCTACGAGCAGTACTTC. Translating it yields CSARDGTDSSYEQYF.

The chain is built from TRBV7-9 and TRBJ1-5; perhaps TRBD1 as D (6 bases). V was clipped by 2 bases and J by 12 bases, with 11 bases between them. Germline values: CDR1 SEHNR, CDR2 FQNEAQ (reference sequence). This CDR3 contains 12 residues. The CDR3 coding sequence is TGTGCCAGCAGCTTACGGCCAGGGGACCAGCATTTT. Residues: CASSLRPGDQHF.

Comment on this clonotype: The germline gene is not matched at one end of the junction; a read error may be the cause. Here the CDR3 reads CASSSPDGGEKLLF. As DNA, the CDR3 is TGTGCCAGCAGTTCACCTGATGGGGGTGAAAAACTGCTTTTT. The chain employs TRBV12-3 or TRBV12-4 and TRBJ1-4; possible D gene TRBD1, 5 bases. The CDR3 contains 14 residues.

To note about this clonotype: A read error may account for a junction end that differs from germline. The CDR3, as DNA: TGTGCCAGCAGTTTTCGGACCTACTCCTACGAGCAGTACTTC. Translating it yields CASSFRTYSYEQYF. The V call is TRBV10-3, the J call TRBJ2-7; D unclear. The CDR3 is made up of 14 amino acids. The germline V gene has CDR1 ENHRY and CDR2 SYGVKD.

This clonotype showed up just a few times. The rearrangement uses TRBV2 and TRBJ1-1; D is unclear. V was shortened by 2 bases and J by 1 base, with 8 bases between the two germline ends. Germline-derived CDR1 and CDR2 are SNHLY and FYNNEI. CDR3 length: 14 amino acids. The CDR3 protein is CASSETAANTEAFF. The CDR3 DNA sequence: TGTGCCAGCAGTGAAACGGCAGCGAACACTGAAGCTTTCTTT.